A selection of T cell receptor beta chains follows, all from one sample in a study of neurological immune-mediated disorders. Each CDR3 protein gets one entry after TCRdb re-called the 5' RACE reads with MiXCR. The table includes more than 55,000 distinct CDR3 sequences, 24% detected once. The sequenced material came from PBMCs. These receptor sequences come from a man aged 60-69 years with HTLV-1-associated myelopathy (HAM/TSP). Each CDR3 is given with its conserved first and last residue. A D gene is named only where the DNA matches it firmly. The size of a clone is reported for some rows only, either as once, few or many, or as a class for expanded clones.

J | size | D | V | DNA | CDR3
TRBJ1-5 | . | TRBD1 | TRBV29-1 | TGCAGCGCTCGAACCGGGACAGGGGTAGGGCAGCCCCAGCATTTT | CSARTGTGVGQPQHF
TRBJ2-1 | many | TRBD2 | TRBV2 | TGTGCCAGCAGTGGAGTTGCGGGAGGGCGAGGTGAGCAGTTCTTC | CASSGVAGGRGEQFF
TRBJ2-3 | many | . | TRBV5-1 | TGCGCCAGCAGCCCCTCTGCCGGACATGTGGCAGATACGCAGTATTTT | CASSPSAGHVADTQYF
TRBJ2-3 | many | . | TRBV4-2 | TGTGCCAGCAGCCAAGATCGTCAAACCCGGGATACGCAGTATTTT | CASSQDRQTRDTQYF
TRBJ2-1 | . | . | TRBV3-1 | TGTGCCAGCAGCCAGGAAGACTGGGACAATGAGCAGTTCTTC | CASSQEDWDNEQFF
TRBJ2-1 | many | TRBD2 | TRBV7-8 | TGTGCCAGCAGCCCCCTCCCTAGCGGGCCACGCTCCTACAATGAGCAGTTCTTC | CASSPLPSGPRSYNEQFF
TRBJ2-5 | many | . | TRBV5-5 | TGTGCCAGCAGCACGGCAGAGACCCAGTACTTC | CASSTAETQYF
TRBJ2-3 | . | . | TRBV7-9 | TGTGCCAGCAGCTTAGCGCTAGTGACCGGGAGCCCTGGCACAGATACGCAGTATTTT | CASSLALVTGSPGTDTQYF
TRBJ1-1 | few | TRBD1 | TRBV6-1 | TGTGCCACTTCGAAACTCGGGACAGGGACGACTGAAGCTTTCTTT | CATSKLGTGTTEAFF
TRBJ2-3 | . | TRBD2 | TRBV3-1 | TGTGCCAGCAGCCAAGGGTTGACTAGCGGGAGTACGGGCAGCACAGATACGCAGTATTTT | CASSQGLTSGSTGSTDTQYF
TRBJ2-3 | many | . | TRBV20-1 | TGCAGTGCAAAAAGCGGAGAGGGGACAGATACGCAGTATTTT | CSAKSGEGTDTQYF
TRBJ2-1 | many | TRBD2 | TRBV28 | TGTGCCAGCAGTAGACTTACGGGGGGCTCCTACAATGAGCAGTTCTTC | CASSRLTGGSYNEQFF
TRBJ1-2 | many | . | TRBV12-3/TRBV12-4 | TGTGCCAGCAGTACCCCCAGAGGGGACTATGGCTACACCTTC | CASSTPRGDYGYTF
TRBJ2-5 | many | TRBD2 | TRBV5-1 | TGCGCCAGCAGCGGTCAGCCTAGCGGGGTCAGACAAGAGACCCAGTACTTC | CASSGQPSGVRQETQYF
TRBJ2-5 | . | TRBD2 | TRBV20-1 | TGCAGTGCTAGAGATAGAGGTCTAGCGGGATCGACCACCTCGGAGACCCAGTACTTC | CSARDRGLAGSTTSETQYF
TRBJ2-2 | . | TRBD1 | TRBV19 | TGTGCCAGTAGTATTGGACAGGTTAACACCGGGGAGCTGTTTTTT | CASSIGQVNTGELFF
TRBJ1-6 | many | TRBD1 | TRBV15 | TGTGCCACCAGCAGACCCAGGGGGGACAATTCACCCCTCCACTTT | CATSRPRGDNSPLHF
TRBJ2-5 | few | TRBD1 | TRBV20-1 | TGCAGTGCCAGACAGGGATCTGAGACCCAGTACTTC | CSARQGSETQYF
TRBJ1-2 | few | . | TRBV4-2 | TGTGCCAGCAGCCAAGATCCCGGGACTAACTATGGCTACACCTTC | CASSQDPGTNYGYTF
TRBJ2-3 | many | . | TRBV15 | TGTGCCACCAGCAGGGGACACGGCGGGACTAGCACAGATACGCAGTATTTT | CATSRGHGGTSTDTQYF
TRBJ2-1 | . | . | TRBV12-3/TRBV12-4 | TGTGCCTGGGGGGCCTTTTATGAGCAGTTCTTC | CAWGAFYEQFF
TRBJ2-3 | many | TRBD1 | TRBV5-6 | TGTGCCAGCAGCTCCGGGACAGGGGGCAGAGATACGCAGTATTTT | CASSSGTGGRDTQYF
TRBJ1-6 | many | . | TRBV5-1 | TGCGCCAGCAGCCGGGCTCCGGGAGTAAATTCACCCCTCCACTTT | CASSRAPGVNSPLHF
TRBJ2-1 | many | TRBD1 | TRBV29-1 | TGCAGCGTTGGGACAGGTTTTAATGAGCAGTTCTTC | CSVGTGFNEQFF
TRBJ1-3 | . | TRBD1 | TRBV7-2 | TGTGCCAGCAGCTTAGGAGGGACAGGGGGAAACACCATATATTTT | CASSLGGTGGNTIYF
TRBJ2-7 | many | TRBD2 | TRBV5-1 | TGCGCCAGCAGCTTGAGACTAGCCCCCTACGAGCAGTACTTC | CASSLRLAPYEQYF
TRBJ2-1 | many | TRBD1 | TRBV7-3 | TGTGCCAGCAGCTTAGGACAGGGCTCCTACAATGAGCAGTTCTTC | CASSLGQGSYNEQFF
TRBJ2-1 | . | TRBD2 | TRBV5-1 | TGCGCCAGCAGCTCTTCTAGCGGTCAGGAGACGGAGCAGTTCTTC | CASSSSSGQETEQFF
TRBJ2-3 | many | TRBD2 | TRBV18 | TGTGCCAGCGAGAAAAGCGGGAGGGCAGATACGCAGTATTTT | CASEKSGRADTQYF
TRBJ2-7 | many | . | TRBV7-9 | TGTGCCAGCAGCTCCCCAGATTCTCCCACCGAGCAGTACTTC | CASSSPDSPTEQYF
TRBJ1-2 | many | . | TRBV15 | TGTGCCACCAGCATTATTGGGGGCAAAGGCTACACCTTC | CATSIIGGKGYTF
TRBJ1-5 | . | . | TRBV13 | TGTGCCAGCAGCCGTCGAGGGACGCCCGCCGGAAATCAGCCCCAGCATTTT | CASSRRGTPAGNQPQHF
TRBJ2-1 | many | . | TRBV9 | TGTGCCAGCAGCGTCGGGGGACCGATCTACAATGAGCAGTTCTTC | CASSVGGPIYNEQFF
TRBJ2-7 | few | . | TRBV7-9 | TGTGCCAGCAGCCGTGGACAGATCTACGAGCAGTACTTC | CASSRGQIYEQYF
TRBJ2-3 | medium-sized | . | TRBV5-1 | TGCGCCAGCAGCACCCGGGAAACAGATACGCAGTATTTT | CASSTRETDTQYF
TRBJ2-3 | few | TRBD2 | TRBV29-1 | TGCAGCGTTGAGGGCGGGGTAGCGGGATTGGAGACGCAGTATTTT | CSVEGGVAGLETQYF
TRBJ1-2 | many | . | TRBV7-2 | TGTGCCAGCAGCTTACAGCAGGGAAGAGCTAACTATGGCTACACCTTC | CASSLQQGRANYGYTF
TRBJ2-3 | . | TRBD2 | TRBV6-2/TRBV6-3 | TGTGCCAGCAGCCGAGCCTACGCCTCTAGCGGGAGAGCGACAGATACGCAGTATTTT | CASSRAYASSGRATDTQYF
TRBJ2-1 | many | TRBD2 | TRBV5-1 | TGCGCCAGCAGACGGGAGGGCCTGTACAATGAGCAGTTCTTC | CASRREGLYNEQFF
TRBJ2-7 | . | TRBD2 | TRBV25-1 | TGTGCCAGCGTCAGAAGGGGACTAGTCCACGAGCAGTACTTC | CASVRRGLVHEQYF
TRBJ2-7 | many | TRBD1 | TRBV20-1 | TGCAGTGCTAGCCGCGGACAGGGGGCCGGAACCTACGAGCAGTACTTC | CSASRGQGAGTYEQYF
TRBJ1-1 | . | . | TRBV10-3 | TGTGCCGCCTCCGGGACGGGGGTCCCGAACACTGAAGCTTTCTTT | CAASGTGVPNTEAFF
TRBJ2-7 | many | . | TRBV5-4 | TGTGCCAGCAGCTTGGGTCTGCCGCAATCCTACGAGCAGTACTTC | CASSLGLPQSYEQYF
TRBJ1-4 | many | TRBD1 | TRBV5-4 | TGTGCCAGCAGCTTGGACGGACAGGGTTTGTTTGAAAAACTGTTTTTT | CASSLDGQGLFEKLFF
TRBJ2-7 | many | TRBD1 | TRBV20-1 | TGCAGTGCTAGAGATCGGGACAGCTCCTACGAGCAGTACTTC | CSARDRDSSYEQYF
TRBJ2-1 | few | TRBD2 | TRBV18 | TGTGCCAGCTCACCGGCCGGAGCGGGGGTTAACAATGAGCAGTTCTTC | CASSPAGAGVNNEQFF
TRBJ2-2 | . | . | TRBV2 | TGTGCCAGCAGTGATGGTCACACCGGGGAGCTGTTTTTT | CASSDGHTGELFF
TRBJ2-5 | many | TRBD2 | TRBV20-1 | TGCAGTGCTGGGACTAGCGGGAGGGCCGGAGGCGGTGAGACCCAGTACTTC | CSAGTSGRAGGGETQYF
TRBJ1-1 | many | . | TRBV14 | TGTGCCAGCAGCCAAGACCCAGGGACTGGCACTGAAGCTTTCTTT | CASSQDPGTGTEAFF
TRBJ2-3 | few | TRBD2 | TRBV18 | TGTGCCAGCTCCGGACCGGGAGGGGCAGATACGCAGTATTTT | CASSGPGGADTQYF